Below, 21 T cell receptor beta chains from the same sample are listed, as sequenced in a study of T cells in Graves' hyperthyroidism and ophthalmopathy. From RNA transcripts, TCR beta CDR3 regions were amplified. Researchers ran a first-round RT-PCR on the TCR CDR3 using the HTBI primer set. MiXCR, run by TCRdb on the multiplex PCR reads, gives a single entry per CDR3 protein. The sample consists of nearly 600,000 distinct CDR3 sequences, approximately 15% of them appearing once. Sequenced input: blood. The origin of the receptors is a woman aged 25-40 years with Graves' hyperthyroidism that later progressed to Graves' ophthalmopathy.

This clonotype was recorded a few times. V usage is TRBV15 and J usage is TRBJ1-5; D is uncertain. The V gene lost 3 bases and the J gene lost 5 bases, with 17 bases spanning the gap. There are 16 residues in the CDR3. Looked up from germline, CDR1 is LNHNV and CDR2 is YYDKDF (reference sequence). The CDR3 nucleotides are TGTGCCACCAGCAGCCGACCGATAACCCTTGATCAGCCCCAGCATTTT. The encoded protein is CATSSRPITLDQPQHF. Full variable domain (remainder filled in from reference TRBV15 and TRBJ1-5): DAMVIQNPRYQVTQFGKPVTLSCSQTLNHNVMYWYQQKSSQAPKLLFHYYDKDFNNEADTPDNFQSRRPNTSFCFLDIRSPGLGDTAMYLCATSSRPITLDQPQHFGDGTRLSIL.

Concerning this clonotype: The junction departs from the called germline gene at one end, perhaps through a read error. The CDR3 DNA is TGTGACAGCAGCCAAGAAACGAGGGGCGGGCGAAATTCACCCTTCCACTTT. It specifies CDSSQETRGGRNSPFHF. This sequence joins TRBV14 and TRBJ1-6, with D perhaps TRBD1 (5 bases). Per germline, CDR1 SGHDN and CDR2 FVKESK. This CDR3 contains 17 residues.

The CDR3, as DNA: TGTGCCAGTAGTACCGGGACAAACAATCAGCCCCAGCATTTT. Protein product: CASSTGTNNQPQHF. The V gene is TRBV19, the J gene TRBJ1-5, with D possibly matching TRBD1 (6 bases). CDR3 length: 14 amino acids. CDR1 is LNHDA, CDR2 SQIVND, per germline (reference sequence). The ends were cut back, 4 bases at V and 3 bases at J, with 10 bases in the middle. The full variable domain, with the rest looked up from reference TRBV19 and TRBJ1-5, is DGGITQSPKYLFRKEGQNVTLSCEQNLNHDAMYWYRQDPGQGLRLIYYSQIVNDFQKGDIAEGYSVSREKKESFPLTVTSAQKNPTAFYLCASSTGTNNQPQHFGDGTRLSIL.

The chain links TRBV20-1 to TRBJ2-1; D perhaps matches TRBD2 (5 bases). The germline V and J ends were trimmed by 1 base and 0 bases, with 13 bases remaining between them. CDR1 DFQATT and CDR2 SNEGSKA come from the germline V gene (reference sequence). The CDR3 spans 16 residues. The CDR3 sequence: CSARGTGVSSYNEQFF. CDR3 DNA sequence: TGCAGTGCTAGAGGGACTGGTGTAAGCTCCTACAATGAGCAGTTCTTC.

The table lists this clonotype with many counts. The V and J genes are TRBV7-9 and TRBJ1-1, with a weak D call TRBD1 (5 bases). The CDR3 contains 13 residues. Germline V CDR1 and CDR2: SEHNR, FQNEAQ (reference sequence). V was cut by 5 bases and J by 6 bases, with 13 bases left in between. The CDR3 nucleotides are TGTGCCAGCAGCCTTGGAGGGGCGCCTGAAGCTTTCTTT. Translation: CASSLGGAPEAFF.

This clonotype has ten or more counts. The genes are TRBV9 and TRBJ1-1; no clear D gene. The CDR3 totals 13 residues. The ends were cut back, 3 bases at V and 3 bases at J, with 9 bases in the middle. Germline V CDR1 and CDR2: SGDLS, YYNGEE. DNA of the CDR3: TGTGCCAGCAGCGGTGGGAAGGACACTGAAGCTTTCTTT. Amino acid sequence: CASSGGKDTEAFF. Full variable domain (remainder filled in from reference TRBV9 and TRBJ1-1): DSGVTQTPKHLITATGQRVTLRCSPRSGDLSVYWYQQSLDQGLQFLIQYYNGEERAKGNILERFSAQQFPDLHSELNLSSLELGDSALYFCASSGGKDTEAFFGQGTRLTVV.

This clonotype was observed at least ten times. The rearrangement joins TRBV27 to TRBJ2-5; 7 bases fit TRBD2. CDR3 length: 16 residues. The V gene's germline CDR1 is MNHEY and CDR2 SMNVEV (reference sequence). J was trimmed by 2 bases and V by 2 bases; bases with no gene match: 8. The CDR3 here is CASSLTGGTQQETQYF. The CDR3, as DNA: TGTGCCAGCAGTTTAACCGGGGGGACGCAACAAGAGACCCAGTACTTC.

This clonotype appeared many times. CDR3 residues: CASSFVGNEQFF. The CDR3 nucleotides are TGTGCCAGCAGTTTTGTGGGGAATGAGCAGTTCTTC. This rearrangement joins TRBV28 to TRBJ2-1; D not resolved. The germline V gene encodes CDR1 MDHEN and CDR2 SYDVKM. Trimming took off 3 bases at V and 7 bases at J, with 7 bases between the two ends. The CDR3 contains 12 residues. Supplemented by reference TRBV28 and TRBJ2-1, the full variable domain reads DVKVTQSSRYLVKRTGEKVFLECVQDMDHENMFWYRQDPGLGLRLIYFSYDVKMKEKGDIPEGYSVSREKKERFSLILESASTNQTSMYLCASSFVGNEQFFGPGTRLTVL.

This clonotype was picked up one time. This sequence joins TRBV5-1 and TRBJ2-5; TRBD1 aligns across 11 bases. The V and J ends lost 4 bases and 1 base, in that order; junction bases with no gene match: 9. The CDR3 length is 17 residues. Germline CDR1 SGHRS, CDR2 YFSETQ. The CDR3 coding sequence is TGCGCCAGCAGCAGAACTACCGGGACAGGGGGCCAAGAGACCCAGTACTTC. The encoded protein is CASSRTTGTGGQETQYF.

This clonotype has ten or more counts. The CDR3 sequence: CASSVGIGGTEAFF. CDR3 sequence (DNA): TGTGCCAGCAGCGTAGGGATAGGGGGTACTGAAGCTTTCTTT. This sequence joins TRBV9 and TRBJ1-1; TRBD1 might be the D (6 bases). This CDR3 has 14 residues. Germline assignment: CDR1 SGDLS and CDR2 YYNGEE. V was pared by 0 bases and J by 5 bases, with 11 bases between.

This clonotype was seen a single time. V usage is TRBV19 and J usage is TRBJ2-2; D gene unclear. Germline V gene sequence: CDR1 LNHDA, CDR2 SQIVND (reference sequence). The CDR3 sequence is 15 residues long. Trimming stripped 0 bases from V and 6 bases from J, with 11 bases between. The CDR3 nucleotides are TGTGCCAGTAGTATAGATCATAGGGCTCCCGGGGAGCTGTTTTTT. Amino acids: CASSIDHRAPGELFF.

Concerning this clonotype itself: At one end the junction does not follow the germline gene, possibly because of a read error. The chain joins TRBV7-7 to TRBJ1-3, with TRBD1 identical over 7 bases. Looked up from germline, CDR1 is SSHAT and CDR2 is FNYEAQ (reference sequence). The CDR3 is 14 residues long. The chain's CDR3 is CASSPGTDGNTIYF. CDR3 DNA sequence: TGTGCTAGCAGCCCGGGGACAGATGGAAACACCATATATTTT.

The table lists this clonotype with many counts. The CDR3 sequence is CASRKIAGITDTQYF. In DNA form, the CDR3 reads TGTGCCAGCCGCAAGATAGCGGGAATCACAGATACGCAGTATTTT. V and J are TRBV7-9 and TRBJ2-3, with 8 bases that match TRBD2. V trimming: 8 bases; J trimming: 2 bases; junction bases outside the gene matches: 9. Germline CDR1 is SEHNR and CDR2 is FQNEAQ (reference sequence). The CDR3 is made up of 15 amino acids.

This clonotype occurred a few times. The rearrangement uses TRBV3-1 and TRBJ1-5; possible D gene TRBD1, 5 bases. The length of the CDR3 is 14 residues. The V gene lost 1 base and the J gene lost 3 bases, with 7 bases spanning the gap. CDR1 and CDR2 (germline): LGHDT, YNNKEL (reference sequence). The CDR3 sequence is CASSQGGANQPQHF. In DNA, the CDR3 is TGTGCCAGCAGCCAAGGCGGGGCCAATCAGCCCCAGCATTTT.

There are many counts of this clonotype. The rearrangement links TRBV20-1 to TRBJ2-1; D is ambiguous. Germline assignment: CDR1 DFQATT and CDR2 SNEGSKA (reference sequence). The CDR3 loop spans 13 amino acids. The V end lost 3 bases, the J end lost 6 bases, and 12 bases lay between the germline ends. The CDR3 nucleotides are TGCAGTGCTAGTCGACCTGGGGTCAATGAGCAGTTCTTC. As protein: CSASRPGVNEQFF.

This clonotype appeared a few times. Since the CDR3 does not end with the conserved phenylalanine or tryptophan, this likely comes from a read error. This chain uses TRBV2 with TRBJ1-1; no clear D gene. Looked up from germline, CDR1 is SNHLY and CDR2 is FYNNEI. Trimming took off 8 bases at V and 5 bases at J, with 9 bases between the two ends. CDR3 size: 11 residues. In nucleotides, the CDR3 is TGTGCCAGCCTAGGACGGACTGAAGCTTTCCTT. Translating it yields CASLGRTEAFL.

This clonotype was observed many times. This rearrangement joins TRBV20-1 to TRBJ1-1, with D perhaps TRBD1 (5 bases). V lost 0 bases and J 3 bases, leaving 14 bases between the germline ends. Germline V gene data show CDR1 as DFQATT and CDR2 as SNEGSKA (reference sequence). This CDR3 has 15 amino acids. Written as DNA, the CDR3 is TGCAGTGCTAGAGAGTGGTCGAGGGGCGACACTGAAGCTTTCTTT. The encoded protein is CSAREWSRGDTEAFF.

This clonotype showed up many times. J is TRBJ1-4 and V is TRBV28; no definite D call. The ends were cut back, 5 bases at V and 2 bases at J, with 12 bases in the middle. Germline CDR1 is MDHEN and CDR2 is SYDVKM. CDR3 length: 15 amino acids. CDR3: CASSPGGQTNEKLFF. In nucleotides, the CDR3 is TGTGCCAGCAGTCCGGGAGGTCAGACTAATGAAAAACTGTTTTTT.

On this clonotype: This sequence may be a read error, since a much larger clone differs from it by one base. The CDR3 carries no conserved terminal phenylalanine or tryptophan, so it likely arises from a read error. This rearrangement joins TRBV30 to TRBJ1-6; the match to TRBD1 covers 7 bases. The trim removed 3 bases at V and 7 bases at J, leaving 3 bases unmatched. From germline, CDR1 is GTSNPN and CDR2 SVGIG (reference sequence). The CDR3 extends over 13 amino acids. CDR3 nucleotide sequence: TGTGCCTGGAGGCAACAGGGGAATTCACCCCTCCACCTT. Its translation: CAWRQQGNSPLHL.

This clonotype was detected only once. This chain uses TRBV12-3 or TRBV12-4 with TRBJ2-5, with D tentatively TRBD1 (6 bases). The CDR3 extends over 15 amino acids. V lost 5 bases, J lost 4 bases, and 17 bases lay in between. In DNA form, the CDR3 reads TGTGCCAGCAGTGAAGCGTGGGGGCTGGTAGAGACCCAGTACTTC. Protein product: CASSEAWGLVETQYF.

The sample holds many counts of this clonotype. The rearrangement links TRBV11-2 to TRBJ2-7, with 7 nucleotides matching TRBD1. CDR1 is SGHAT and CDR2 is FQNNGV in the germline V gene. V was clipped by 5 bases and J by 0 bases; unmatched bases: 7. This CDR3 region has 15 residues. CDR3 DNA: TGTGCCAGCAGCAGTATGAGGGACAGCTCCTACGAGCAGTACTTC. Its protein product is CASSSMRDSSYEQYF.